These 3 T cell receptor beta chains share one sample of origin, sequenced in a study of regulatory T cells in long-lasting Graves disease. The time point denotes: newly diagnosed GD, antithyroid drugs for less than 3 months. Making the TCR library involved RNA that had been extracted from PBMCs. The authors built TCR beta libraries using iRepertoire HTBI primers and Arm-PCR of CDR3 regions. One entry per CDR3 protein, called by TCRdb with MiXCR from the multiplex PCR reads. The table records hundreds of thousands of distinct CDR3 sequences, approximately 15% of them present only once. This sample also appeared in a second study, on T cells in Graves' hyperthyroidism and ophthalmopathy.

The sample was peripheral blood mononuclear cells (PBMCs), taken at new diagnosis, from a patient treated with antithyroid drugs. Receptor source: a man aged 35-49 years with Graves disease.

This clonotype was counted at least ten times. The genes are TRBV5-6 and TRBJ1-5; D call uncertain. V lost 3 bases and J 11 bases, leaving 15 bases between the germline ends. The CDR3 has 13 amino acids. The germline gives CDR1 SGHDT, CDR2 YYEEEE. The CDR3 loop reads CASSSSRLRSQHF. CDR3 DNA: TGTGCCAGCAGCTCAAGCCGATTAAGATCCCAGCATTTT.

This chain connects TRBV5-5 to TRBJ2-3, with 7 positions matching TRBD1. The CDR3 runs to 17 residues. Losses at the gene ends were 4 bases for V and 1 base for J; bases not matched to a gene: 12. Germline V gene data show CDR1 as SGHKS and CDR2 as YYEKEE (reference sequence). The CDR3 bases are TGTGCCAGCAGCCGTCGAGACAGGGTTGGCGGCACAGATACGCAGTATTTT. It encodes CASSRRDRVGGTDTQYF.

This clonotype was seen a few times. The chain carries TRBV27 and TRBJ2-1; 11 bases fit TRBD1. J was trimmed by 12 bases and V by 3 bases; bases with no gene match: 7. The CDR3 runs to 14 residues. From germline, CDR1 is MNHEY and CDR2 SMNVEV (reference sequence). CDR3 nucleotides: TGTGCCAGCAGTTTCCGGACAGGGGGCGTAAGGCAGTTCTTC. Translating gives CASSFRTGGVRQFF.